This T cell receptor beta chain is drawn from a study of blood T cell repertoires in COVID-19. Study details: From the United States, Italy and Spain came samples of acute and convalescent COVID-19. Sources were T cells, B-cell-depleted T cells, or PBMCs; the material itself was cDNA or gDNA.

This CDR3 comprises 19 residues. Germline values: CDR1 MGHRA, CDR2 YSYEKL. Trimming took off 4 bases at V and 0 bases at J, with 19 bases between the two ends. Original methodology: How many nucleated cells were present was estimated from reference gene primer amplification. Sequencing was performed with immunoSEQ multiplex PCR; in TCRdb, only in-frame clones are kept and a portion is missing. V and J calls and clone size follow that table, whereas D and trimming were derived from the DNA. The sample holds about 270,000 clones, roughly 93% seen once. Source material: PBMCs or T cells enriched from blood (not recorded which). The receptor comes from a woman in her forties with acute COVID-19. The chain couples TRBV4-1 to TRBJ2-6, with D possibly matching TRBD2 (5 bases). The CDR3 DNA follows: TGCGCCAGCAGCCTCCTTCCTCTGCTCGGGGACTCTGGGGCCAACGTCCTGACTTTC. Its protein is CASSLLPLLGDSGANVLTF.